This TCR beta chain was identified in a study of T-cell memory formation after mild COVID-19. One entry per CDR3 protein results from TCRdb running MiXCR on the 5' RACE reads. The sample comprises 530,000 or so distinct CDR3 sequences, 15% to 20% of which are singletons, and 8.1% rests with the top ten. Findings and limits, study-wide: Within pre-infection memory, some responding clones were found, suggesting cross-reactive memory joined. Clones contracting day 15 to 85 were balanced CD4/CD8; later expanders leaned CD4+.

Notes on this clonotype: The antigen is not known.

The sample was PBMCs or a T cell subset sorted from them (not recorded which). The TCR was taken from an adult woman who had mild COVID-19 (a few samples of this study predate the infection). Cell type and time point are not known.

CDR3 sequence reads: CASSEQGRGANVLTF. CDR3 nucleotide sequence: TGCGCCAGCAGCGAGCAGGGACGCGGGGCCAACGTCCTGACTTTC. The rearrangement uses TRBV5-1 and TRBJ2-6; tentatively, D is TRBD1 or TRBD2 (5 bases each). In germline, CDR1 is SGHRS, CDR2 YFSETQ. Deletions cut 4 bases from V and 4 bases from J, with 12 bases between. The CDR3 totals 15 residues.